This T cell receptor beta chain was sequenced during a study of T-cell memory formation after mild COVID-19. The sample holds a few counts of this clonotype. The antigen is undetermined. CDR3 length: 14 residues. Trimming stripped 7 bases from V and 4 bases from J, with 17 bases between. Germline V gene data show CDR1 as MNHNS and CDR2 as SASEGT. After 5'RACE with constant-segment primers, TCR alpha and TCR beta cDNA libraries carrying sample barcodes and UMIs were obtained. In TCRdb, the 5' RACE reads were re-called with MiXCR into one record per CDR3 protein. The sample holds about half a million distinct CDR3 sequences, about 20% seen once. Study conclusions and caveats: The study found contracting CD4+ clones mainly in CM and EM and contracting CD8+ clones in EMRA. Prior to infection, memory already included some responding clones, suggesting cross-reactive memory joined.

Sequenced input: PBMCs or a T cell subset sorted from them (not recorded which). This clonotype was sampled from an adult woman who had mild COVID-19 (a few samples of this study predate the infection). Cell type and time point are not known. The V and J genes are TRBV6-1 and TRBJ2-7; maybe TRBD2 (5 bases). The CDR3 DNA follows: TGTGCCAGCAAGGAGGCTCCATGGACGTACGAGCAGTACTTC. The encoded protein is CASKEAPWTYEQYF.